The 6 T cell receptor beta chains below all came from one sample that was sequenced in a study of CD4 T cells in relation to SARS-CoV-2 and coronaviruses. The table came from immunoSEQ multiplex PCR; TCRdb's copy has only in-frame clones and leaves some out. The sample shows roughly 63,000 clones, about 95% of them seen only once. CD4+ T cells from unexposed donors were obtained before the COVID-19 pandemic (2011-2018). Sequences were obtained from naive CD4+ T cells from PBMCs. Specified subset: naive CD4+ T cells isolated by negative enrichment. The receptors originated from a human donor in good health.

The chain links TRBV18 to TRBJ2-2, with D possibly being TRBD2 (6 bases). V lost 0 bases and J 0 bases, leaving 17 bases between the germline ends. Germline CDR1 reads KGHSH; CDR2 reads LQKENI. This CDR3 comprises 19 residues. This CDR3 reads CASSPPLTSIFANTGELFF. The CDR3 DNA is TGTGCCAGCTCACCACCGTTAACTAGCATATTCGCGAACACCGGGGAGCTGTTTTTT.

This chain links TRBV7-3 with TRBJ2-1; D remains unclear. The CDR3 consists of 15 residues. The V end lost 2 bases, the J end lost 0 bases, and 8 bases lay between the germline ends. Per the germline V gene, CDR1 is SGHTA and CDR2 is FQGTGA. This CDR3 reads CASSLLPTSYNEQFF. CDR3 in DNA: TGTGCCAGCAGCTTATTACCCACCTCCTACAATGAGCAGTTCTTC. Full variable domain (missing parts from reference TRBV7-3 and TRBJ2-1): GAGVSQTPSNKVTEKGKYVELRCDPISGHTALYWYRQSLGQGPEFLIYFQGTGAADDSGLPNDRFFAVRPEGSVSTLKIQRTERGDSAVYLCASSLLPTSYNEQFFGPGTRLTVL.

The gene calls are TRBV28 and TRBJ2-7, with a possible D match to TRBD2 (6 bases). The CDR3 contains 15 residues. Germline V CDR1 and CDR2: MDHEN, SYDVKM. Between the trimmed V and J ends, which lost 4 bases and 3 bases, there was a span of 16 bases. This chain's CDR3 is CASSSAGPTHYEQYF. In DNA, the CDR3 is TGTGCCAGCAGTTCGGCGGGACCTACCCACTACGAGCAGTACTTC.

In DNA form, the CDR3 reads TGTGCCAGCAGCCCGACAGGGGGTGAAGCTTTCTTT. Translation gives CASSPTGGEAFF. The rearrangement joins TRBV7-8 to TRBJ1-1, with 9 positions matching TRBD1. Losses at the gene ends were 5 bases for V and 7 bases for J; bases not matched to a gene: 2. The CDR3 runs 12 residues. Germline V lookup: CDR1 SGHVS, CDR2 FQNEAQ. The whole variable domain, remainder taken from reference TRBV7-8 and TRBJ1-1, is GAGVSQSPRYKVAKRGQDVALRCDPISGHVSLFWYQQALGQGPEFLTYFQNEAQLDKSGLPSDRFFAERPEGSVSTLKIQRTQQEDSAVYLCASSPTGGEAFFGQGTRLTVV.

This clone was counted a few times. The chain carries TRBV5-1 and TRBJ2-2; 8 bases fit TRBD2. V shed 3 bases, J shed 0 bases, and the junction held 10 bases outside the gene matches. Germline values: CDR1 SGHRS, CDR2 YFSETQ. This CDR3 spans 18 amino acids. CDR3 in amino acids: CASSWTSRETTNTGELFF. The CDR3, as DNA: TGCGCCAGCAGCTGGACTAGCCGAGAAACCACGAACACCGGGGAGCTGTTTTTT.

This clone was detected only once. The chain has TRBV27 and TRBJ1-6, with unresolved D. V shed 3 bases and J shed 3 bases, with 6 bases lying between them. Per the germline V gene, CDR1 is MNHEY and CDR2 is SMNVEV (reference sequence). This CDR3 region has 14 residues. The CDR3 spells CASSFRSYNSPLHF. CDR3 DNA: TGTGCCAGCAGTTTCAGGAGCTATAATTCACCCCTCCACTTT.